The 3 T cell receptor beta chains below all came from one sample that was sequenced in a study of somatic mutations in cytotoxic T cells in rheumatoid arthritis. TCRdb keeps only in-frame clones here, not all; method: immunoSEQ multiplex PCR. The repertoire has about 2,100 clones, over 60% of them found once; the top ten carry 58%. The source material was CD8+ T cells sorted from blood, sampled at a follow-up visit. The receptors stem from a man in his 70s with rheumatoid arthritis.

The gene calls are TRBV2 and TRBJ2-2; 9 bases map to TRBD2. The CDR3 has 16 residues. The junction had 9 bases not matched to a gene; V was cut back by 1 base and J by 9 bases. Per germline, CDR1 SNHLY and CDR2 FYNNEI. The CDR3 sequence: CASSEGAGGPSRELFF. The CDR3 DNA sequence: TGTGCCAGCAGTGAAGGGGCGGGAGGGCCCTCTAGGGAGCTGTTTTTT.

CDR3 coding DNA: TGTGCCAGCAGCACTAATCAGGGGCTCAGCACTGAAGCTTTCTTT. Translating gives CASSTNQGLSTEAFF. This chain links TRBV27 with TRBJ1-1, with TRBD1 as a possible D gene (6 bases). This CDR3 is built from 15 residues. V was trimmed by 6 bases and J by 4 bases, leaving 18 bases between them. From germline, CDR1 is MNHEY and CDR2 SMNVEV (reference sequence).

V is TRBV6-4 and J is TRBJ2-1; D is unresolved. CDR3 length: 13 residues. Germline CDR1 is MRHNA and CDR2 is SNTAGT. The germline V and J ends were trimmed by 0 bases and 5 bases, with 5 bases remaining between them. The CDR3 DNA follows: TGTGCCAGCAGTGACTCCTTGAACAATGAGCAGTTCTTC. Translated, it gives CASSDSLNNEQFF.